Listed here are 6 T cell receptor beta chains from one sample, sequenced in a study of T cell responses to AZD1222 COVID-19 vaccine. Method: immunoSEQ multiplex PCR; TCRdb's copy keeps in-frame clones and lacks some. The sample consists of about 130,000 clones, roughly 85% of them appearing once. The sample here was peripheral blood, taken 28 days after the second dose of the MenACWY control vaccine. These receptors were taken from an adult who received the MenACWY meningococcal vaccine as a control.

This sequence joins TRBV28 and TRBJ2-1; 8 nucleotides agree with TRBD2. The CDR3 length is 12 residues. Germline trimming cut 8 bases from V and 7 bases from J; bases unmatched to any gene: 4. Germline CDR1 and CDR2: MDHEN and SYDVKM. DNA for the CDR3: TGTGCCAGCGGAGCGGGAGTTAATGAGCAGTTCTTC. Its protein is CASGAGVNEQFF.

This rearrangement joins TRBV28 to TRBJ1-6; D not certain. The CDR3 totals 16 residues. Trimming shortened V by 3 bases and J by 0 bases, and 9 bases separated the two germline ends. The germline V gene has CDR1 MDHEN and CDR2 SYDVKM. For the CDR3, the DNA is TGTGCCAGCAGTTTCCGAGGGAGCTCCTATAATTCACCCCTCCACTTT. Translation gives CASSFRGSSYNSPLHF.

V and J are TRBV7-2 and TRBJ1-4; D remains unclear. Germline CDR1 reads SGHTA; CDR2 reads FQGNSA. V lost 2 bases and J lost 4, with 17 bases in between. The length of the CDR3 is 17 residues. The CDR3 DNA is TGTGCCAGCAGCTTATTAGGGAGCGGACTTAGTAATGAAAAACTGTTTTTT. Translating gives CASSLLGSGLSNEKLFF.

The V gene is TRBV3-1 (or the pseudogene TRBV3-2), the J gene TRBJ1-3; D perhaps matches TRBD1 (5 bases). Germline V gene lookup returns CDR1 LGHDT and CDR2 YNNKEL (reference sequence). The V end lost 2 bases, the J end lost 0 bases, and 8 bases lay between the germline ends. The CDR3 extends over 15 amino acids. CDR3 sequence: CASSQTGYSGNTIYF. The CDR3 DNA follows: TGTGCCAGCAGCCAAACAGGATACTCTGGAAACACCATATATTTT.

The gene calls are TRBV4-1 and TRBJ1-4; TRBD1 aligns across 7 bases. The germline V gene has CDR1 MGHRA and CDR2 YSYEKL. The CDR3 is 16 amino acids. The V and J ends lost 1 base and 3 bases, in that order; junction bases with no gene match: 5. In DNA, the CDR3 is TGCGCCAGCAGCCAAGGGGGGACAGTTCCTAATGAAAAACTGTTTTTT. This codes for CASSQGGTVPNEKLFF.

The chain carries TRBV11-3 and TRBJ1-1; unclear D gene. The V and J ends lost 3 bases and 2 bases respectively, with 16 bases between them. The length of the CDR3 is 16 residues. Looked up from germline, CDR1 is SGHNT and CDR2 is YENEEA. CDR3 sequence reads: CASSFLLGGSNTEAFF. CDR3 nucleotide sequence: TGTGCCAGCAGCTTTCTCCTGGGTGGAAGCAACACTGAAGCTTTCTTT.